The 14 T cell receptor beta chains below come from one sample, sequenced in a study of blood T cells in healthy people across ages (dated by TCRdb to the mid-2010s). Receptors were amplified or captured by 5' RACE. The sequencing machine was an Illumina HiSeq 2500. A second PCR of roughly 7 to 12 cycles was run with a J-beta primer mix and a sample-barcoded 5' primer. Using fastp at Q25 and MiXCR, TCRdb reprocessed the public reads and kept productive beta chains. When rows share a CDR3 protein, they turn into one entry using the most common DNA and genes. This sample gives roughly 1.5 million distinct CDR3 sequences in total; about 42% of them show up just once. Together, the top ten hold roughly 3.7% of the sample. The material sequenced was blood. These receptors were taken from a woman aged 18-35 years in good health.

This clonotype was seen a handful of times. The chain has TRBV29-1 and TRBJ1-1; possible D gene TRBD1, 5 bases. Trimming stripped 6 bases from V and 0 bases from J, with 11 bases between. Germline V CDR1 and CDR2: SQVTM, ANQGSEA. This CDR3 spans 13 amino acids. CDR3 DNA: TGCAGCGTCAAAGGGGTTCTGAACACTGAAGCTTTCTTT. Protein: CSVKGVLNTEAFF.

The chain combines TRBV12-3 or TRBV12-4 with TRBJ2-3; 13 nucleotides agree with TRBD2. The CDR3 consists of 16 residues. V was clipped by 3 bases and J by 4 bases; unmatched bases: 4. The CDR3 spells CASSFPTSGGPDTQYF. The CDR3 nucleotides are TGTGCCAGCAGTTTTCCGACTAGCGGGGGGCCAGATACGCAGTATTTT.

In this sample, this clonotype turned up once. This chain joins TRBV2 and TRBJ2-3; D possibly corresponds to TRBD1 (5 bases). The CDR3 extends over 12 amino acids. CDR1 is SNHLY, CDR2 FYNNEI, per germline. Trimming left V 7 bases short and J 5 bases short, with 10 bases between. DNA for the CDR3: TGTGCCAGCAAGTTGGGGCTAGATACGCAGTATTTT. Its protein is CASKLGLDTQYF. Drawing the rest from reference TRBV2 and TRBJ2-3, the complete variable domain is EPEVTQTPSHQVTQMGQEVILRCVPISNHLYFYWYRQILGQKVEFLVSFYNNEISEKSEIFDDQFSVERPDGSNFTLKIRSTKLEDSAMYFCASKLGLDTQYFGPGTRLTVL.

There are many counts of this clonotype. The chain is built from TRBV4-3 and TRBJ2-1; tentative D call: TRBD1 (7 bases). The CDR3 has 16 residues. V was pared by 1 base and J by 2 bases, with 12 bases between. CDR1 and CDR2 from the germline V gene are LGHNA and YSLEER. In DNA form, the CDR3 reads TGCGCCAGCAGCCAAGGGGCAGGGGGGACCTACAATGAGCAGTTCTTC. It translates to CASSQGAGGTYNEQFF.

This clonotype occurred many times. The germline gene is not matched at one end of the junction; a read error may be the cause. This chain joins TRBV28 and TRBJ1-2; no reliable D call. From germline, CDR1 is MDHEN and CDR2 SYDVKM. The CDR3 loop spans 13 amino acids. The CDR3 protein is CASSPTTNYGYTF. The CDR3 DNA follows: TGCGCCAGCAGTCCGACAACTAACTATGGCTACACCTTC.

The chain joins TRBV4-3 to TRBJ1-4, with D possibly matching TRBD1 (6 bases). CDR1 is LGHNA, CDR2 YSLEER, per germline. V lost 0 bases and J lost 7, with 18 bases in between. This CDR3 spans 17 amino acids. CDR3 nucleotide sequence: TGCGCCAGCAGCCAAGATAGGTCGGGGGGCATGGGTGAAAAACTGTTTTTT. Translating gives CASSQDRSGGMGEKLFF.

This clonotype occurred a few times. With a much larger clone just one base away, this may be a read error. V usage is TRBV20-1 and J usage is TRBJ2-7; TRBD2 matches at 10 bases. This CDR3 contains 14 residues. With V trimmed by 0 bases and J by 3 bases, 2 bases remained unmatched. Germline CDR1 reads DFQATT; CDR2 reads SNEGSKA (reference sequence). Here the CDR3 DNA reads TGCAGTGCTAGAGAGGCTAGCGGGAGCTACGAGCAGTACTTC. It codes for CSAREASGSYEQYF.

The CDR3 bases are TGCAGTGCTAGGTTAGACAGGGGGCTTTCTGCCTTTGAGCAGTACTTC. Translated, it gives CSARLDRGLSAFEQYF. The V gene is TRBV20-1, the J gene TRBJ2-4; TRBD1 matches 10 bases. The length of the CDR3 is 16 residues. From germline, CDR1 is DFQATT and CDR2 SNEGSKA (reference sequence). V lost 3 bases and J lost 13; bases outside the gene matches: 18.

This clonotype was seen a handful of times. V usage is TRBV20-1 and J usage is TRBJ1-5; D is perhaps TRBD1 (6 bases). Germline V lookup: CDR1 DFQATT, CDR2 SNEGSKA (reference sequence). Trimming stripped 6 bases from V and 1 base from J, with 10 bases between. The CDR3 runs 13 residues. CDR3: CSAATGSNQPQHF. The CDR3 bases are TGCAGTGCCGCTACAGGGAGCAATCAGCCCCAGCATTTT.

CDR3 sequence: CASSLDRVGNIQYF. The CDR3 nucleotides are TGTGCCAGCAGCTTAGACAGGGTCGGGAACATTCAGTACTTC. This chain connects TRBV7-9 to TRBJ2-4, with D possibly matching TRBD1 (6 bases). This CDR3 is 14 amino acids long. CDR1 is SEHNR and CDR2 is FQNEAQ in the germline V gene (reference sequence). Trimming shortened V by 1 base and J by 7 bases, and 11 bases separated the two germline ends.

The gene calls are TRBV11-2 and TRBJ2-2; D not resolved. This CDR3 has 14 residues. Trimming stripped 6 bases from V and 0 bases from J, with 8 bases between. Germline CDR1 is SGHAT and CDR2 is FQNNGV. The CDR3 loop is CASREQTNTGELFF. Written as DNA, the CDR3 is TGTGCCAGCAGAGAGCAAACGAACACCGGGGAGCTGTTTTTT.

The genes are TRBV10-3 and TRBJ2-5; possibly TRBD1 or TRBD2 for D (6 bases each). CDR1 and CDR2 from the germline V gene are ENHRY and SYGVKD. V was trimmed by 10 bases and J by 5 bases, leaving 14 bases between them. The CDR3 totals 12 residues. In DNA form, the CDR3 reads TGTGCCACCGGGGGCGGGATGGAGACCCAGTACTTC. It specifies CATGGGMETQYF.

The V call is TRBV20-1, the J call TRBJ2-1; the match to TRBD2 covers 9 bases. Germline CDR1 DFQATT, CDR2 SNEGSKA (reference sequence). V lost 0 bases, J lost 5 bases, and 14 bases stayed unmatched. The CDR3 totals 18 residues. DNA for the CDR3: TGCAGTGCTAGAGATAAGGGGGTGTCAGCGGGAGGCCACAATGAGCAGTTCTTC. Protein sequence: CSARDKGVSAGGHNEQFF.

V usage is TRBV28 and J usage is TRBJ2-1; D possibly matches TRBD1 or TRBD2 (6 bases each). Germline V CDR1 and CDR2: MDHEN, SYDVKM. This CDR3 has 14 amino acids. The germline V and J ends were trimmed by 9 bases and 6 bases, with 18 bases remaining between them. DNA for the CDR3: TGTGCCAGTTTAAAGAGACAGGAGGGCAATGAGCAGTTCTTC. It specifies CASLKRQEGNEQFF.